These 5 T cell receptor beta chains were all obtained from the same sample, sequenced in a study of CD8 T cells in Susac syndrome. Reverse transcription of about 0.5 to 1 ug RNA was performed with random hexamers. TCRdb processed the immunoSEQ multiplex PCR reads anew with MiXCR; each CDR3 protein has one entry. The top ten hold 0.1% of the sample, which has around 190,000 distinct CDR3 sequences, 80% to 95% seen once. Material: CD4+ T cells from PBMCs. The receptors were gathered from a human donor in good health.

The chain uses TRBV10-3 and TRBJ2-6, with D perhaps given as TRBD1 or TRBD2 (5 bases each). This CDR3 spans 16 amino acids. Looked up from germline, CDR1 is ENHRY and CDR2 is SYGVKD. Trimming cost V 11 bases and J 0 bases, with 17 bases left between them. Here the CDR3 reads CAVRDGQSSGANVLTF. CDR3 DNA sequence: TGTGCCGTCCGGGACGGCCAAAGCTCTGGGGCCAACGTCCTGACTTTC.

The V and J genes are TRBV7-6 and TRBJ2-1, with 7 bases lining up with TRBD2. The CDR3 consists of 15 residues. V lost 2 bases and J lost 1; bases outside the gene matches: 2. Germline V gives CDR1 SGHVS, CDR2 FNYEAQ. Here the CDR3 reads CASSLRAGSYNEQFF. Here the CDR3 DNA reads TGTGCCAGCAGCTTAAGAGCGGGGTCCTACAATGAGCAGTTCTTC.

The CDR3 is CSAVQSGLAGELFF. The CDR3 nucleotides read TGCAGTGCCGTGCAAAGCGGGTTAGCCGGGGAGCTGTTTTTT. V gene TRBV20-1 combines with J gene TRBJ2-2; maybe TRBD2 (6 bases). Trimming took 6 bases from V and 6 from J, leaving 17 bases between them. Germline CDR1 and CDR2: DFQATT and SNEGSKA (reference sequence). This CDR3 is 14 amino acids long.

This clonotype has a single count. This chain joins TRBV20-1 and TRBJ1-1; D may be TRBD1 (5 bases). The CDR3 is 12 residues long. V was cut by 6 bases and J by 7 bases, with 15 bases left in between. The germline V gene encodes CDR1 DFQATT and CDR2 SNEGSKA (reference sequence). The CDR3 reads CSAGKVGREAFF. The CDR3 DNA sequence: TGCAGTGCCGGGAAGGTGGGACGTGAAGCTTTCTTT.

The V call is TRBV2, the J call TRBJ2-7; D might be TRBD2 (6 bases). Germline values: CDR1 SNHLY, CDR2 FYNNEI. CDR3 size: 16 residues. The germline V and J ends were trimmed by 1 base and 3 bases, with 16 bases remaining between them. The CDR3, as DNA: TGTGCCAGCAGTGAAGAGGTGATGGGACTCCACTACGAGCAGTACTTC. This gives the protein CASSEEVMGLHYEQYF.